A selection of T cell receptor beta chains follows, all from one sample in a study of shared clonotypes between healthy human individuals. Clones were sequenced by immunoSEQ multiplex PCR, and TCRdb holds only the in-frame ones, with some missing. The sample lists roughly 2 million clones; less than 95% were seen once. What was sequenced was naive CD8+ T cells sorted from blood. The receptors were gathered from a man aged 18-30 years in good health. CDR3s include the opening cysteine and the closing phenylalanine or tryptophan. A D gene is named only where the DNA matches it firmly. The size entry is marked missing in some rows and otherwise reads once, few, many or a size class.

CDR3 length	V gene	D gene	clone size	J gene	CDR3 DNA	CDR3 protein
13	TRBV7-9	NA	NA	TRBJ2-7	TGTGCCAGCAGCCACCCTTCCGTAAGACAGCAGTACTTC	CASSHPSVRQQYF
14	TRBV4-3	NA	NA	TRBJ2-5	TGCGCCAGCAGCCCCGAACAGGGTTGGGAGACCCAGTACTTC	CASSPEQGWETQYF
12	TRBV30	NA	NA	TRBJ2-1	TGTGCCTGGAGTGTATGGGGCAATGAGCAGTTCTTC	CAWSVWGNEQFF
16	TRBV5-6	TRBD1	NA	TRBJ1-2	TGTGCCAGCAGCTTTATCCCTCAGGGGGGTAGCTATGGCTACACCTTC	CASSFIPQGGSYGYTF
16	TRBV4-3	TRBD2	NA	TRBJ2-1	TGCGCCAGCAGCCAGAGCCTAGCGGGAGATCAGGGTGAGCAGTTCTTC	CASSQSLAGDQGEQFF
14	TRBV10-1	NA	once	TRBJ2-5	NA	CASSSSWGPETQYF
13	TRBV6-1	NA	NA	TRBJ2-7	TGTGCCAGCAGGGCAGGCCTCTCCTACGAGCAGTACTTC	CASRAGLSYEQYF
15	TRBV9	TRBD1	NA	TRBJ2-7	TGTGCCAGCAGCGTAGCGGGACAGGGGGCCTACGAGCAGTACTTC	CASSVAGQGAYEQYF
15	TRBV7-9	NA	NA	TRBJ1-5	TGTGCCAGCAGCTTAGCCTCACAGGGAGGACAGCCCCAGCATTTT	CASSLASQGGQPQHF
15	TRBV19	NA	NA	TRBJ1-5	TGTGCCAGTAGTACCCCTCAGGGTTACAATCAGCCCCAGCATTTT	CASSTPQGYNQPQHF
15	TRBV6-4	NA	NA	TRBJ2-7	TGTGCCAGCAGTGACCCCGCGGACAGCTCCTACGAGCAGTACTTC	CASSDPADSSYEQYF
15	TRBV2	NA	NA	TRBJ2-7	TGTGCCAGCAGGGCCTCCCCCGGGGATTACTACGAGCAGTACTTC	CASRASPGDYYEQYF
14	TRBV9	NA	NA	TRBJ1-1	TGTGCCAGCAGCCAAGGACACCTGAACACTGAAGCTTTCTTT	CASSQGHLNTEAFF
14	TRBV11-2	NA	NA	TRBJ1-2	TGTGCCAGCAGCTTCGGGACAAATAACTATGGCTACACCTTC	CASSFGTNNYGYTF
15	TRBV5-6	NA	NA	TRBJ1-4	TGTGCCAGCAGCTTGGCTGAGGGTAATAATGAAAAACTGTTTTTT	CASSLAEGNNEKLFF
17	TRBV19	NA	NA	TRBJ1-1	TGTGCCAGTAGTATAGATCGGGAGGTGGGGTGGAGCACTGAAGCTTTCTTT	CASSIDREVGWSTEAFF
19	TRBV9	TRBD1	NA	TRBJ1-4	TGTGCCAGCAGCGAGGGGACAGGACCGAACCCTGCAACTAATGAAAAACTGTTTTTT	CASSEGTGPNPATNEKLFF
14	TRBV30	NA	once	TRBJ2-7	TGTGCCTGGAGGACCCGGGACATCGACTACGAGCAGTACTTC	CAWRTRDIDYEQYF
15	TRBV29-1	NA	NA	TRBJ2-1	TGCAGCGTTGAAGCTTGGGGGGACGGAAACAATGAGCAGTTCTTC	CSVEAWGDGNNEQFF
13	TRBV4-1	NA	NA	TRBJ1-1	TGCGCCAGCAGCCAACCGCAGGGGACTGAAGCTTTCTTT	CASSQPQGTEAFF
13	TRBV21-1	NA	NA	TRBJ2-3	TGTGCCAGCAGCTATAGCGGCACAGATACGCAGTATTTT	CASSYSGTDTQYF
17	TRBV7-9	TRBD2	once	TRBJ2-1	TGTGCCAGCAGCCCCCCACTAGCGGCTAGCTCCTACAATGAGCAGTTCTTC	CASSPPLAASSYNEQFF
17	TRBV21-1	NA	NA	TRBJ1-5	TGTGCCAGCAGCAAAACTGGAACGCATGGTAGCAATCAGCCCCAGCATTTT	CASSKTGTHGSNQPQHF